This T cell receptor beta chain appears in the sequencing data of a study of T-cell reconstitution after alpha-beta-depleted transplantation in children (dated by TCRdb to about 2016). Looking at the study overall: T-cell immune reconstitution after TCRalphabeta/CD19-depleted allogeneic hematopoietic cell transplantation in children was quantitatively tracked in the study by means of TCR repertoire profiling.

A word on this clonotype: It lacks a known antigen. Base qualities were left out, and no much larger clone turns up one base away.

After removal of 2 bases from V and 15 bases from J, the junction retains 10 bases not matched to a gene. The CDR3 holds 13 amino acids from the cysteine to the phenylalanine. This entry keeps only the CDR3 DNA: 39 bases, framed from base 1. The germline V gene (reference sequence) supplies CDR1 DFQATT and CDR2 SNEGSKA. Preparation of the library involved PCR. This sample was sequenced with an Illumina HiSeq 2500. Molecular barcoding was employed in the preparation of TCR libraries, with unique molecular identifiers being used to normalize TCRbeta repertoire quantification. The public reads were reprocessed in TCRdb via fastp at Q25 and MiXCR, keeping in-frame beta chains. Each entry merges the rows of one CDR3 protein and shows their most common DNA and genes. This sample is represented by roughly 400,000 distinct CDR3 sequences; about a fifth of them were singletons. Jointly, the top ten make up 3.5% to 4% of the sample.

Recombination joined TRBV20-1 with TRBJ2-1, with 10 bases aligning to TRBD2. This clonotype originated in a human donor who donated a stem cell graft to a child with acute myeloid leukemia. Sequencing used PBMCs from the stem cell graft donor, obtained from the stem cell graft. The DNA sequence is as follows: TGCAGTGCTAGACTAGCGGGAGTACTTTTTCCGTTCTTC. The resulting protein is CSARLAGVLFPFF.